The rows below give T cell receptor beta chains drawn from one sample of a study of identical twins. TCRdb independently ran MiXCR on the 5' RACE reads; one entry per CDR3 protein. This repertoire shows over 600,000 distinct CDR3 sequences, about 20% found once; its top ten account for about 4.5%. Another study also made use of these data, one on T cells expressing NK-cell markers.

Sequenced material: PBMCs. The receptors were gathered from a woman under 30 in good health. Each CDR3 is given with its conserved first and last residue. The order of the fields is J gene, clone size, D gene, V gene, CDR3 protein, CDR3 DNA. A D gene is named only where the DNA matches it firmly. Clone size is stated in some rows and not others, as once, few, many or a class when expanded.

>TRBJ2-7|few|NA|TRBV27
CASRLAGWSSYEQYF
TGTGCCAGCAGACTGGCAGGGTGGAGCTCCTACGAGCAGTACTTC
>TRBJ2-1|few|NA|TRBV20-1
CSAKEGAFLENEQFF
TGCAGTGCTAAGGAGGGCGCTTTTTTGGAAAATGAGCAGTTCTTC
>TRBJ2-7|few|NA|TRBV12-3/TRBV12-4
CASSSRALSDEQYF
TGTGCCAGCAGTTCCCGGGCCCTGAGCGACGAGCAGTACTTC
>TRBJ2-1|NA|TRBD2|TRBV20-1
CSASKASGRFRSYNEQFF
TGCAGTGCTAGTAAGGCTAGCGGGAGGTTTCGCTCCTACAATGAGCAGTTCTTC
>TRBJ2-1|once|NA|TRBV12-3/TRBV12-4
CASSHNREQFF
TGTGCCAGCAGTCATAACAGGGAGCAGTTCTTC
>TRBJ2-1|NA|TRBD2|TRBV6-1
CASSELLAGGLNEQFF
TGTGCCAGCAGTGAACTGCTGGCGGGGGGTCTCAATGAGCAGTTCTTC
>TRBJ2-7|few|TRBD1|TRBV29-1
CSVRTGGAEQYF
TGCAGCGTTAGGACAGGGGGAGCCGAGCAGTACTTC
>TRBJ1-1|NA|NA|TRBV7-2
CASSGSSGTEAFF
TGTGCCAGCAGCGGAAGTTCGGGCACTGAAGCTTTCTTT
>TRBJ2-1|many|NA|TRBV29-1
CSVELMRGGEQFF
TGCAGCGTTGAACTCATGCGCGGCGGTGAGCAGTTCTTC
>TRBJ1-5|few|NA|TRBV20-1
CSARQSGDQPQHF
TGCAGTGCTAGGCAGTCTGGGGATCAGCCCCAGCATTTT
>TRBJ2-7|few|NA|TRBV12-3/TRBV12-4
CASSTAGVSYEQYF
TGTGCCAGCTCTACCGCCGGAGTCTCCTACGAGCAGTACTTC
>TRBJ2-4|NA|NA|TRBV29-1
CSAQLGAKNIQYF
TGCAGCGCCCAATTGGGGGCCAAAAACATTCAGTACTTC
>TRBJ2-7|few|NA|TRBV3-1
CASSQAAGPGEQYF
TGTGCCAGCAGCCAAGCGGCGGGTCCGGGGGAGCAGTACTTC
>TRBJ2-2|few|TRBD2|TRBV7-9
CASRALAGDTGELFF
TGTGCCAGCAGGGCTCTAGCGGGAGACACCGGGGAGCTGTTTTTT
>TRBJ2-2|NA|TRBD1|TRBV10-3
CATKDRVDTGELFF
TGTGCCACCAAAGACAGGGTGGACACCGGGGAGCTGTTTTTT
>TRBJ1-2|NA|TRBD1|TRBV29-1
CSVKRDRLDGYTF
TGCAGCGTAAAGCGGGACAGGTTGGATGGCTACACCTTC
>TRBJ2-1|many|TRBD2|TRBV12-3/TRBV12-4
CASSQTPGLAGEQFF
TGTGCCAGCTCCCAGACGCCTGGACTAGCCGGTGAGCAGTTCTTC
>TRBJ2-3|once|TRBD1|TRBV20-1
CSATPAGGDTQYF
TGCAGTGCTACCCCGGCAGGGGGAGATACGCAGTATTTT
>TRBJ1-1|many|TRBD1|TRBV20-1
CSAPGQGDTEAFF
TGCAGTGCCCCGGGACAGGGGGACACTGAAGCTTTCTTT
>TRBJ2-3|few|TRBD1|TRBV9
CASSALGTEDTQYF
TGTGCCAGCAGCGCCCTCGGGACAGAAGATACGCAGTATTTT
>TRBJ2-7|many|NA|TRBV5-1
CASSLKGNEQYF
TGCGCCAGCAGCTTGAAGGGGAACGAGCAGTACTTC
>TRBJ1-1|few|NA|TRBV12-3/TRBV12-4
CATLGQREELGTEAFF
TGTGCCACCCTGGGGCAGAGGGAGGAATTGGGCACTGAAGCTTTCTTT
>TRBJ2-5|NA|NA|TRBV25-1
CASSDREDGGLQETQYF
TGTGCCAGCAGTGACCGTGAGGACGGGGGACTCCAAGAGACCCAGTACTTC
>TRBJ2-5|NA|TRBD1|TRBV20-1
CSAMGQGETQYF
TGCAGTGCTATGGGACAGGGAGAGACCCAGTACTTC
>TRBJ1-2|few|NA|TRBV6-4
CASSVAQNGYTF
TGTGCCAGCAGTGTAGCGCAGAATGGCTACACCTTC
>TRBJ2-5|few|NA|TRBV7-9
CASSSGDGSRETQYF
TGTGCCAGCAGCTCTGGAGATGGGAGCAGAGAGACCCAGTACTTC
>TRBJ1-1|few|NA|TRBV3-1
CASSQTYTEAFF
TGTGCCAGCAGCCAAACTTACACTGAAGCTTTCTTT
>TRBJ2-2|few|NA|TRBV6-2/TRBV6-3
CASSPYAGELFF
TGTGCCAGCAGTCCCTACGCCGGGGAGCTGTTTTTT
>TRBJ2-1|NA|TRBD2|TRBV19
CASSIGLAGNNEQFF
TGTGCCAGTAGTATAGGACTAGCGGGGAACAATGAGCAGTTCTTC
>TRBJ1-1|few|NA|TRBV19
CASSIGGGPPEAFF
TGTGCCAGTAGTATAGGAGGGGGGCCTCCTGAAGCTTTCTTT
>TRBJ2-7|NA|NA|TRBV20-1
CSARGTLGNIYEQYF
TGCAGTGCTCGAGGGACCTTAGGGAACATCTACGAGCAGTACTTC
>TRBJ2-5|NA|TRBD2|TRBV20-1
CSASSGRILETQYF
TGCAGTGCTAGTAGCGGGAGAATTTTAGAGACCCAGTACTTC
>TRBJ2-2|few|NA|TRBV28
CASSFVVGTGELFF
TGTGCCAGCAGTTTCGTTGTGGGGACCGGGGAGCTGTTTTTT
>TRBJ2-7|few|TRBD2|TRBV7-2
CASSMTRLAGEQYF
TGTGCCAGCAGCATGACCCGACTAGCGGGGGAGCAGTACTTC
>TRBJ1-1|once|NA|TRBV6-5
CASSLGGEEAFF
TGTGCCAGCAGCCTCGGAGGGGAGGAAGCTTTCTTT
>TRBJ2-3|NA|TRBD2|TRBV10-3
CAISGRPGLAGGPGTDTQYF
TGTGCCATCAGTGGACGACCGGGACTAGCGGGAGGGCCGGGGACAGATACGCAGTATTTT
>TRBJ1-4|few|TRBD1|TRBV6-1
CASRPDRGREKLFF
TGTGCCAGCAGGCCCGACAGGGGGCGTGAAAAACTGTTTTTT
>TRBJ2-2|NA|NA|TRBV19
CASSKGTGELFF
TGTGCCAGTAGTAAGGGGACCGGGGAGCTGTTTTTT
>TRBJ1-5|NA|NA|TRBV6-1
CASSRTRGGAQPQHF
TGTGCCAGCAGTCGGACCCGGGGTGGTGCTCAGCCCCAGCATTTT
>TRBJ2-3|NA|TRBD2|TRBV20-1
CSAEPGLAGGPGTDTQYF
TGCAGTGCTGAACCGGGACTAGCGGGGGGGCCGGGCACAGATACGCAGTATTTT
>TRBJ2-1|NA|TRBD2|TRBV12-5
CASGLLGRDEQFF
TGTGCTAGTGGTTTGCTTGGGAGGGATGAGCAGTTCTTC
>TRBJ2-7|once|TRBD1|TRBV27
CASSLGVGQAGHEQYF
TGTGCCAGCAGTTTAGGTGTGGGACAGGCCGGCCACGAGCAGTACTTC
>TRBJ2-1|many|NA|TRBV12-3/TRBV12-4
CASSSIAGGFYGQFF
TGTGCCAGCAGTTCTATCGCTGGGGGGTTTTATGGGCAGTTCTTC
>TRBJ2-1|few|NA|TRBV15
CATKGGVYNEQFF
TGTGCCACCAAGGGGGGGGTGTACAATGAGCAGTTCTTC
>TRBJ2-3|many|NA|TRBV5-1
CASGRDPSTDTQYF
TGCGCCAGCGGCCGGGACCCGAGCACAGATACGCAGTATTTT
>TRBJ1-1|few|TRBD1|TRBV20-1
CSATRDRNTEAFF
TGCAGTGCGACTCGGGACAGAAACACTGAAGCTTTCTTT
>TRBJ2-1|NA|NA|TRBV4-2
CASSLGGGTEDDNEQFF
TGTGCCAGCAGCCTTGGGGGGGGGACAGAGGACGACAATGAGCAGTTCTTC
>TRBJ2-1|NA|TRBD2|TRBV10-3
CAIRISGGASDEQFF
TGTGCCATCAGGATTAGCGGGGGGGCCTCGGATGAGCAGTTCTTC
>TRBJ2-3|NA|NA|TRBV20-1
CSARDPRGAQYF
TGCAGTGCTAGAGATCCGAGGGGAGCGCAGTATTTT
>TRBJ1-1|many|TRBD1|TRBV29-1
CSTSTGGENTEAFF
TGCAGCACTTCGACAGGGGGCGAGAACACTGAAGCTTTCTTT
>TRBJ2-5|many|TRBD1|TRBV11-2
CATGQGWYQETQYF
TGTGCCACCGGACAGGGCTGGTATCAAGAGACCCAGTACTTC
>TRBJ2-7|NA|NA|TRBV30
CAWRRSGLYEQYF
TGTGCCTGGAGAAGGTCAGGACTATACGAGCAGTACTTC
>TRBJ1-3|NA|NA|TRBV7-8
CASSSTGNSGNTIYF
TGTGCCAGCAGCTCCACAGGGAACTCTGGAAACACCATATATTTT